The present entry profiles one T cell receptor beta chain with its context. These data belong to a study of T cells after posttransplantation cyclophosphamide. The ends lost 6 bases at V and 0 bases at J; junction bases unmatched: 5. Germline V lookup: CDR1 MNHEY, CDR2 SVGAGI. CDR3 length: 15 amino acids. Controls had myeloablative marrow grafts with methotrexate and calcineurin inhibitor, sampled at 1 year. The data were produced by immunoSEQ multiplex PCR, yet TCRdb's version contains in-frame clones alone and is incomplete. The profile shows around 16,000 clones, about four fifths of them singletons.

This receptor was taken from a male patient aged 18-30 years who received an allogeneic stem cell transplant from a related donor, was CMV-positive, and had no GVHD. Some T cells may be supplied by the graft donor. V gene TRBV6-5 combines with J gene TRBJ2-4, with 7 bases lining up with TRBD2. This sample comprised PBMCs, obtained 371 days after allogeneic stem cell transplant with calcineurin inhibitor and methotrexate. CDR3 bases: TGTGCCAGCAGAGGGGAGGGGTTAGCCAAAAACATTCAGTACTTC. The encoded protein is CASRGEGLAKNIQYF.